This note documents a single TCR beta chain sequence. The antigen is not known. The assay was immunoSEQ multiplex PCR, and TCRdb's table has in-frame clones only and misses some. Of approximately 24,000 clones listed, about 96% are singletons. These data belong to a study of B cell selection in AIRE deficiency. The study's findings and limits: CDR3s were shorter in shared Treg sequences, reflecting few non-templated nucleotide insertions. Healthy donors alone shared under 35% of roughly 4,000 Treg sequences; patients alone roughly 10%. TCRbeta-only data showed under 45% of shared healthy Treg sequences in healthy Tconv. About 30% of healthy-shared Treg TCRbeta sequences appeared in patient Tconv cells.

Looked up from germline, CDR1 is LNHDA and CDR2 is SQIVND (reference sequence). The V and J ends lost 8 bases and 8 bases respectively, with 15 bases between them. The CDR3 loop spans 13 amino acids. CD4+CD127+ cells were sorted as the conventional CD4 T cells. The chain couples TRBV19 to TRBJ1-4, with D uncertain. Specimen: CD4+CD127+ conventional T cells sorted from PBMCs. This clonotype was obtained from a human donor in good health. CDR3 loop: CASAHTGIEKLFF. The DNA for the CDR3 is TGTGCCAGTGCACACACCGGTATAGAAAAACTGTTTTTT.